The clone carrying this T cell receptor beta chain was observed a single time. The target antigen is unknown. The data were taken from a study of shared clonotypes between healthy human individuals. With 5 bases removed from V and 5 bases from J, the gap between germline ends came to 14 bases. Germline V gives CDR1 SEHNR, CDR2 FQNEAQ (reference sequence). This CDR3 has 14 residues. Notes on the study in general: Limited genetic and exposure-history diversity came from having few donors.

Data came from immunoSEQ multiplex PCR; TCRdb stores just in-frame clones and leaves some out. The table includes over a million clones, 95% to 99% detected once. The rearrangement uses TRBV7-9 and TRBJ2-3; D ambiguous. The TCR sequence derives from a man aged 25-45 years in good health. Material: naive CD4+ T cells sorted from blood. Subset specified: CD45RA+ positively selected. The CDR3 region has the DNA TGTGCCAGCAGCCCTAGGACGTTTGGAGATACGCAGTATTTT. The encoded protein is CASSPRTFGDTQYF.